These 29 T cell receptor beta chains share one sample of origin, sequenced in a study of blood T cell repertoires in COVID-19 (dated by TCRdb to the early 2020s). Receptors were amplified or captured by the immunoSEQ multiplex PCR assay. TCRdb stores this immuneACCESS table with in-frame sequences only. Part of the clones is absent; in the studies checked, under half of the shortfall reflects unresolved V genes, and no reason is known for the rest. The sample table shows some 250,000 clones, and 88% are seen once. The ten largest account for just under 1% of the sample. Specimen: peripheral blood. Receptors were obtained from a woman between 35 and 50 years old who had recovered from COVID-19.

This chain uses TRBV7-9 with TRBJ1-2; 7 nucleotides match TRBD1. Germline trimming cut 7 bases from V and 6 bases from J; bases unmatched to any gene: 8. CDR1 is SEHNR and CDR2 is FQNEAQ in the germline V gene (reference sequence). The CDR3 is 13 amino acids. The CDR3 DNA sequence: TGTGCCAGCAACTTCGGGACAGAGGATGGCTACACCTTC. Encoded protein: CASNFGTEDGYTF.

Only one count was recorded for this clone. This chain joins TRBV14 and TRBJ1-5, with D perhaps matching TRBD1 (5 bases). The CDR3 loop spans 15 amino acids. V lost 1 base and J lost 5, with 12 bases in between. Germline lookup yields CDR1 SGHDN and CDR2 FVKESK. CDR3 amino acids: CASSQGPGGDQPQHF. The CDR3 DNA follows: TGTGCCAGCAGCCAAGGGCCGGGGGGGGATCAGCCCCAGCATTTT.

The rearrangement uses TRBV5-4 and TRBJ2-7, with D possibly matching TRBD1 (6 bases). The ends were cut back, 3 bases at V and 0 bases at J, with 10 bases in the middle. CDR1 and CDR2 (germline): SGHNT, YYREEE (reference sequence). This CDR3 has 14 amino acids. The DNA of the CDR3 is TGTGCCAGCAGCTCAGCACAGGGCTCCTACGAGCAGTACTTC. Translation: CASSSAQGSYEQYF.

The V and J genes are TRBV29-1 and TRBJ1-1; D is perhaps TRBD1 (5 bases). CDR3 length equals 9 residues. Germline loops: CDR1 SQVTM, CDR2 ANQGSEA. CDR3 sequence (DNA): TGCGGAGGGCCCGGGGGAGCTTTCTTT. Its protein is CGGPGGAFF.

The rearrangement links TRBV30 to TRBJ2-7; 8 nucleotides line up with TRBD2. This CDR3 is built from 15 residues. The J segment lost 3 bases and the V segment lost 0 bases, leaving 7 bases of the junction unmatched. Germline CDR1 is GTSNPN and CDR2 is SVGIG (reference sequence). This CDR3 reads CAWSVGSGIIYEQYF. The DNA for the CDR3 is TGTGCCTGGAGTGTGGGTAGCGGGATCATCTACGAGCAGTACTTC. Variable domain in full (rest from reference TRBV30 and TRBJ2-7): SQTIHQWPATLVQPVGSPLSLECTVEGTSNPNLYWYRQAAGRGLQLLFYSVGIGQISSEVPQNLSASRPQDRQFILSSKKLLLSDSGFYLCAWSVGSGIIYEQYFGPGTRLTVT.

This chain links TRBV28 with TRBJ2-1; TRBD1 might be the D (6 bases). The germline gives CDR1 MDHEN, CDR2 SYDVKM. The CDR3 loop spans 15 amino acids. Trimming left V 5 bases short and J 5 bases short, with 16 bases between. CDR3 nucleotides: TGTGCCAGCAGTCCACAGGGAAGCGCCGACAATGAGCAGTTCTTC. It is translated as CASSPQGSADNEQFF.

The V gene is TRBV24-1, the J gene TRBJ2-6, with D perhaps matching TRBD2 (5 bases). V was shortened by 3 bases and J by 1 base, with 9 bases between the two germline ends. CDR1 is KGHDR, CDR2 SFDVKD, per germline. There are 16 residues in the CDR3. CDR3 nucleotides: TGTGCCACCAGTGATCCGACGGGGTCTGGGGCCAACGTCCTGACTTTC. Encoded protein: CATSDPTGSGANVLTF.

The V call is TRBV7-9, the J call TRBJ1-1, with TRBD1 matching over 7 bases. Germline V gene lookup returns CDR1 SEHNR and CDR2 FQNEAQ (reference sequence). The CDR3 spans 14 residues. V gave up 5 bases and J gave up 4 bases; unmatched junction bases: 7. CDR3 region: CASSPTGVGTEAFF. The CDR3 DNA reads TGTGCCAGCAGCCCTACAGGGGTTGGCACTGAAGCTTTCTTT.

J is TRBJ2-7 and V is TRBV2; no definite D call. Trimming shortened V by 6 bases and J by 4 bases, and 13 bases separated the two germline ends. CDR1 SNHLY and CDR2 FYNNEI come from the germline V gene. This CDR3 region has 13 residues. CDR3 loop: CASSPRLGYEQYV. The CDR3 coding sequence is TGTGCCAGCAGCCCGCGCCTCGGGTACGAGCAGTACGTC.

This clone has just a few counts. The chain employs TRBV9 and TRBJ1-2; no clear D. Germline CDR1 reads SGDLS; CDR2 reads YYNGEE. The length of the CDR3 is 13 residues. Trimming took 4 bases from V and 8 from J, leaving 15 bases between them. CDR3 region: CASSPPSSRGYTF. The CDR3 DNA is TGTGCCAGCAGCCCACCATCGAGTCGGGGCTACACCTTC.

The J gene is TRBJ1-4, the V gene TRBV6-5; 9 bases are a match to TRBD1. Trimming removed 6 bases from V and 8 bases from J; junction bases left unmatched: 7. This CDR3 has 14 amino acids. Germline V gene lookup returns CDR1 MNHEY and CDR2 SVGAGI. CDR3 amino acids: CASSLGGTGEKLFF. The CDR3 DNA is TGTGCCAGCAGCCTGGGGGGGACAGGGGAAAAACTGTTTTTT.

The gene calls are TRBV5-1 and TRBJ2-1; D is ambiguous. The CDR3 spans 14 residues. Germline V gene lookup returns CDR1 SGHRS and CDR2 YFSETQ. The V end lost 4 bases, the J end lost 9 bases, and 17 bases lay between the germline ends. This CDR3 is CASSPEPGVGEQFF. The DNA for the CDR3 is TGCGCCAGCAGCCCTGAGCCCGGAGTGGGTGAGCAGTTCTTC.

This clone was recorded a few times. The chain employs TRBV9 and TRBJ2-7; D is possibly TRBD2 (6 bases). The CDR3 has 14 amino acids. Germline lookup yields CDR1 SGDLS and CDR2 YYNGEE. Trimming pared 4 bases from V and 7 bases from J, leaving 18 bases between. CDR3 in DNA: TGTGCCAGCAGCCCGAGGGTCCTTGGGGGGGAGCAGTACTTC. Translating gives CASSPRVLGGEQYF. The full variable domain, completed using reference TRBV9 and TRBJ2-7, is DSGVTQTPKHLITATGQRVTLRCSPRSGDLSVYWYQQSLDQGLQFLIQYYNGEERAKGNILERFSAQQFPDLHSELNLSSLELGDSALYFCASSPRVLGGEQYFGPGTRLTVT.

J is TRBJ2-1 and V is TRBV27, with TRBD2 matching 8 bases. Trimming cost V 6 bases and J 6 bases; bases outside gene matches: 10. Germline CDR1 and CDR2: MNHEY and SMNVEV (reference sequence). CDR3 size: 15 residues. CDR3 protein: CASSPGLAPPNEQFF. The CDR3 DNA reads as TGTGCCAGCAGCCCCGGACTAGCCCCCCCCAATGAGCAGTTCTTC.

V gene TRBV24-1 combines with J gene TRBJ2-2; 7 bases are shared with TRBD2. V lost 6 bases and J lost 4; bases outside the gene matches: 7. The CDR3 is 15 amino acids. CDR1 is KGHDR and CDR2 is SFDVKD in the germline V gene. In DNA form, the CDR3 reads TGTGCCACCAGTCGGGGGGATCCCTTCACCGGGGAGCTGTTTTTT. Its protein product is CATSRGDPFTGELFF.

As concerns this clone: The same CDR3 can be traced to other DNA sequences in this sample. The J gene is TRBJ1-3, the V gene TRBV11-2; maybe TRBD1 (5 bases). Germline CDR1 is SGHAT and CDR2 is FQNNGV. The CDR3 loop spans 15 amino acids. Trimming shortened V by 1 base and J by 4 bases, and 11 bases separated the two germline ends. The CDR3 here is CASSLGGGSGNTIYF. CDR3 in DNA: TGTGCCAGCAGCTTAGGTGGGGGGTCCGGAAACACCATATATTTT.

The chain recombines TRBV6-5 with TRBJ2-1; 12 nucleotides line up with TRBD2. The ends lost 7 bases at V and 3 bases at J; junction bases unmatched: 4. The CDR3 totals 15 residues. Germline CDR1 is MNHEY and CDR2 is SVGAGI. CDR3 coding DNA: TGTGCCAGCACCTCGACTAGCGGGGGCTACAATGAGCAGTTCTTC. As protein: CASTSTSGGYNEQFF.

In nucleotides, the CDR3 is TGTGCCAGTAGTATAGGGCAGGGGGGCAATCAGCCCCAGCATTTT. Amino acids: CASSIGQGGNQPQHF. The chain couples TRBV19 to TRBJ1-5; 7 positions match TRBD1. CDR3 length: 15 residues. Losses at the gene ends were 1 base for V and 2 bases for J; bases not matched to a gene: 2. Germline V gives CDR1 LNHDA, CDR2 SQIVND (reference sequence).

This clone was detected only once. The chain couples TRBV7-2 to TRBJ2-1; TRBD1 might be the D (6 bases). The germline V gene encodes CDR1 SGHTA and CDR2 FQGNSA. The V end lost 1 base, the J end lost 0 bases, and 13 bases lay between the germline ends. The CDR3 runs 17 residues. The CDR3 here is CASSLVGAASSYNEQFF. The CDR3 bases are TGTGCCAGCAGCTTAGTGGGGGCGGCCAGCTCCTACAATGAGCAGTTCTTC.

J is TRBJ1-2 and V is TRBV6-5; no definite D call. This CDR3 comprises 13 residues. V shed 8 bases and J shed 4 bases, with 14 bases lying between them. Germline values: CDR1 MNHEY, CDR2 SVGAGI. DNA for the CDR3: TGTGCCAGCGGACCTGGGGAGGGCTATGGCTACACCTTC. Translation gives CASGPGEGYGYTF.

A single count supports this clone. The V gene is TRBV7-9, the J gene TRBJ2-5; maybe TRBD1 (5 bases). V was shortened by 5 bases and J by 7 bases, with 14 bases between the two germline ends. The germline CDR1 and CDR2 sequences are SEHNR and FQNEAQ (reference sequence). The CDR3 extends over 13 amino acids. The CDR3 sequence is CASSDGALGTQYF. The CDR3 DNA is TGTGCCAGCAGCGATGGGGCCCTGGGGACCCAGTACTTC.

This CDR3 reads CASSLADLAYGYTF. As DNA, the CDR3 is TGTGCCAGCAGCTTGGCGGACCTAGCTTATGGCTACACCTTC. The chain carries TRBV5-6 and TRBJ1-2; no clear D gene. Germline CDR1 reads SGHDT; CDR2 reads YYEEEE. The V end lost 0 bases, the J end lost 5 bases, and 11 bases lay between the germline ends. This CDR3 has 14 residues.

The rearrangement links TRBV10-2 to TRBJ2-4; 9 bases fit TRBD2. The CDR3 spans 17 residues. J gave up 7 bases and V 0 bases, and 10 bases lay outside the gene matches. CDR1 is WSHSY, CDR2 SAAADI, per germline. Written as DNA, the CDR3 is TGCGCCAGCAGTGAGTCATGGGCGGGAGGGCCAGGGAACATTCAGTACTTC. Its translation: CASSESWAGGPGNIQYF.

J is TRBJ2-3 and V is TRBV5-6, with D uncertain. The CDR3 extends over 11 amino acids. V lost 4 bases and J lost 6, with 6 bases in between. Germline values: CDR1 SGHDT, CDR2 YYEEEE. Here the CDR3 reads CASSLGDTQYF. In DNA, the CDR3 is TGTGCCAGCAGCCTCGGGGATACGCAGTATTTT. The full variable domain, completed using reference TRBV5-6 and TRBJ2-3, is DAGVTQSPTHLIKTRGQQVTLRCSPKSGHDTVSWYQQALGQGPQFIFQYYEEEERQRGNFPDRFSGHQFPNYSSELNVNALLLGDSALYLCASSLGDTQYFGPGTRLTVL.

The chain employs TRBV6-1 and TRBJ2-5; TRBD2 matches at 13 bases. The CDR3 runs to 17 residues. V lost 4 bases, J lost 2 bases, and 7 bases stayed unmatched. Germline-derived CDR1 and CDR2 are MNHNS and SASEGT. The CDR3 bases are TGTGCCAGCAGTGGACGGACTAGCGGGAGCTGGCAAGAGACCCAGTACTTC. Translation: CASSGRTSGSWQETQYF.

This clone was seen a single time. The gene calls are TRBV9 and TRBJ2-1; 11 bases are shared with TRBD2. V was clipped by 4 bases and J by 7 bases; unmatched bases: 4. The CDR3 has 14 residues. CDR1 and CDR2 from the germline V gene are SGDLS and YYNGEE. CDR3 sequence reads: CASSTLAGGNEQFF. In nucleotides, the CDR3 is TGTGCCAGCAGCACCCTAGCGGGAGGTAATGAGCAGTTCTTC.

The chain is built from TRBV28 and TRBJ1-2; D ambiguous. The V and J ends lost 5 bases and 2 bases respectively, with 12 bases between them. CDR3 length equals 14 residues. The germline V gene has CDR1 MDHEN and CDR2 SYDVKM. CDR3 DNA sequence: TGTGCCAGCAGTGTCCTGACACAAAACTATGGCTACACCTTC. It codes for CASSVLTQNYGYTF.

The chain carries TRBV15 and TRBJ1-2; D is undetermined. The CDR3 length is 15 residues. The germline V gene has CDR1 LNHNV and CDR2 YYDKDF (reference sequence). With 4 bases removed from V and 3 bases from J, the gap between germline ends came to 15 bases. CDR3 sequence reads: CATSTRGVLDYGYTF. In DNA form, the CDR3 reads TGTGCCACCAGCACGCGCGGGGTTTTGGACTATGGCTACACCTTC.

J is TRBJ1-2 and V is TRBV16; no definite D call. This CDR3 is built from 13 residues. V lost 3 bases to trimming and J lost 6 bases, with 11 bases between them. Germline V gene data show CDR1 as KGHSY and CDR2 as FQNENV. The DNA of the CDR3 is TGTGCCAGCAGCCATCCCACCGGGGATGGCTACACCTTC. It specifies CASSHPTGDGYTF.